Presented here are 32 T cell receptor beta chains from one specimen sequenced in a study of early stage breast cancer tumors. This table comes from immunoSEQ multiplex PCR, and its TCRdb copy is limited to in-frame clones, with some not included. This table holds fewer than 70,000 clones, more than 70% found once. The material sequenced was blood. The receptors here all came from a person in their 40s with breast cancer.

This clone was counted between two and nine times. The CDR3 bases are TGTGCCAGCCTCAGAGGGGGGACCTCCTACAATGAGCAGTTCTTC. As protein: CASLRGGTSYNEQFF. The chain has TRBV2 and TRBJ2-1, with D tentatively TRBD1 or TRBD2 (6 bases each). Trimming shortened V by 8 bases and J by 0 bases, and 14 bases separated the two germline ends. Per germline, CDR1 SNHLY and CDR2 FYNNEI. CDR3 length equals 15 residues.

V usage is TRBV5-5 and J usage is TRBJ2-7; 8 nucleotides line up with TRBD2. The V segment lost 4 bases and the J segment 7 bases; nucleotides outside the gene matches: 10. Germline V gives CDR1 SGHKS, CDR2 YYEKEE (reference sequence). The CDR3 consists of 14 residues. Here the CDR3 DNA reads TGTGCCAGCAGCCCGCCGGGGGGGCGCTTTGAGCAGTACTTC. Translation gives CASSPPGGRFEQYF.

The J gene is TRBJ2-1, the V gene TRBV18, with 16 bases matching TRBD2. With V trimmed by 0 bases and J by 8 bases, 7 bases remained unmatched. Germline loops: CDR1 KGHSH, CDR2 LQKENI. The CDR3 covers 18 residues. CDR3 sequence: CASSPPGLAGGMMDEQFF. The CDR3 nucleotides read TGTGCCAGCTCACCACCGGGACTAGCGGGAGGGATGATGGATGAGCAGTTCTTC.

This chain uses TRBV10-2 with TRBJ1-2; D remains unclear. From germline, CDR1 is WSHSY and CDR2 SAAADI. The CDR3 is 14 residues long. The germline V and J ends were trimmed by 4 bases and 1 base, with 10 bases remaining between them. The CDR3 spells CASSGAQINYGYTF. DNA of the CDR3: TGCGCCAGCAGTGGGGCACAGATTAACTATGGCTACACCTTC.

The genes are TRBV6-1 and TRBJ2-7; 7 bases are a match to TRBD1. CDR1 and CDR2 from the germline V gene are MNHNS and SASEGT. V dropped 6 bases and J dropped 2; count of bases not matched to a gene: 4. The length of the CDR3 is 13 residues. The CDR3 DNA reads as TGTGCCAGCAGAAGGGGGCCTGCCTACGAGCAGTACTTC. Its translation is CASRRGPAYEQYF.

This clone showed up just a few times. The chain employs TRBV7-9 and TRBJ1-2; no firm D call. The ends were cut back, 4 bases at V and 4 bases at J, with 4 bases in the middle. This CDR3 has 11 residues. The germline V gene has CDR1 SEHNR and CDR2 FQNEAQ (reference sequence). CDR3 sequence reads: CASSSSYGYTF. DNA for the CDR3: TGTGCCAGCAGCTCCTCCTATGGCTACACCTTC.

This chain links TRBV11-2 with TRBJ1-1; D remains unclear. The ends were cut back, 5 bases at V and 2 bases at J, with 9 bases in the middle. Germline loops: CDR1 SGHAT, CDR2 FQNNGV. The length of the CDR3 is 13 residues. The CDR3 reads CASSGRQNTEAFF. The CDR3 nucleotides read TGTGCCAGCAGCGGCCGCCAAAACACTGAAGCTTTCTTT.

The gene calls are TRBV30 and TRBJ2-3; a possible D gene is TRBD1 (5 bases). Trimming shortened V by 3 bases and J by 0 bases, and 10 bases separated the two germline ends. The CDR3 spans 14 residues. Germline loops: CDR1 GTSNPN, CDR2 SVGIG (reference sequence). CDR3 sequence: CAWRGHTSTDTQYF. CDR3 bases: TGTGCCTGGAGAGGACATACTAGCACAGATACGCAGTATTTT.

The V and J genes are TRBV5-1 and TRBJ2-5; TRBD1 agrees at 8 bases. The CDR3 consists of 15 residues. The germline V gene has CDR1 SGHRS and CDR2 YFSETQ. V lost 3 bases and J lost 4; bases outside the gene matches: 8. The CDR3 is CASSSPGTGRETQYF. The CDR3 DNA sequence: TGCGCCAGCAGCTCCCCCGGGACAGGAAGAGAGACCCAGTACTTC.

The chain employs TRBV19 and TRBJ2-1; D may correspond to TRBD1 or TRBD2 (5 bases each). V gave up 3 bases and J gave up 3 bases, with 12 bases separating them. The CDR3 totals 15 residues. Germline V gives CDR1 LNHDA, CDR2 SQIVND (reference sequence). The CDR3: CASSIRDGYYNEQFF. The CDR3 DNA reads TGTGCCAGTAGTATTCGGGACGGATACTACAATGAGCAGTTCTTC.

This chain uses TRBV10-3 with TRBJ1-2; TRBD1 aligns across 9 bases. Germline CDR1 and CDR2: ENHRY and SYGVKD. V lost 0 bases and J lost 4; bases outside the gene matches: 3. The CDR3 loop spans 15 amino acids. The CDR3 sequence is CAISESTGGRYGYTF. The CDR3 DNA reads TGTGCCATCAGTGAGTCGACAGGGGGACGCTATGGCTACACCTTC.

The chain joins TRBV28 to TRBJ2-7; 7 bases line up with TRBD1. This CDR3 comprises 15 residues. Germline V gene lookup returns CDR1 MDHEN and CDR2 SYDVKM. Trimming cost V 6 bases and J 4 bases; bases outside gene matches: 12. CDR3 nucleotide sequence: TGTGCCAGCAGCCTTCGACAGGGCGTCATTTACGAGCAGTACTTC. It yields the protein CASSLRQGVIYEQYF.

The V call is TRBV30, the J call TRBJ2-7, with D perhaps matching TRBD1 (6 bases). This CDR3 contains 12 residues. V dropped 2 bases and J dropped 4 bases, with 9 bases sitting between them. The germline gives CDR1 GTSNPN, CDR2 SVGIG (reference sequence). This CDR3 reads CAWSRDIYEQYF. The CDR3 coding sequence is TGTGCCTGGAGTCGGGACATTTACGAGCAGTACTTC. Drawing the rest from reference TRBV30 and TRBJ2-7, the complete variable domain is SQTIHQWPATLVQPVGSPLSLECTVEGTSNPNLYWYRQAAGRGLQLLFYSVGIGQISSEVPQNLSASRPQDRQFILSSKKLLLSDSGFYLCAWSRDIYEQYFGPGTRLTVT.

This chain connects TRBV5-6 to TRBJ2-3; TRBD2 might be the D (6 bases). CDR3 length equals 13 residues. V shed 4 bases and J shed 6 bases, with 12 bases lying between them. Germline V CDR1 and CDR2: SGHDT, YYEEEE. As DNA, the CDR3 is TGTGCCAGCAGCCTCGGGGGTTGGGATACGCAGTATTTT. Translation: CASSLGGWDTQYF. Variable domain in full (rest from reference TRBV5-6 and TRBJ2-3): DAGVTQSPTHLIKTRGQQVTLRCSPKSGHDTVSWYQQALGQGPQFIFQYYEEEERQRGNFPDRFSGHQFPNYSSELNVNALLLGDSALYLCASSLGGWDTQYFGPGTRLTVL.

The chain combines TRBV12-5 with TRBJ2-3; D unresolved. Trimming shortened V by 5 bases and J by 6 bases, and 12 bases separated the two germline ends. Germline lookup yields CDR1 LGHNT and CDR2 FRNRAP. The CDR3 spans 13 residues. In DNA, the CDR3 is TGTGCTAGTGGTCTCACTCGGGTGGATACGCAGTATTTT. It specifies CASGLTRVDTQYF. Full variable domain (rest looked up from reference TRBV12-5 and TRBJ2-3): DARVTQTPRHKVTEMGQEVTMRCQPILGHNTVFWYRQTMMQGLELLAYFRNRAPLDDSGMPKDRFSAEMPDATLATLKIQPSEPRDSAVYFCASGLTRVDTQYFGPGTRLTVL.

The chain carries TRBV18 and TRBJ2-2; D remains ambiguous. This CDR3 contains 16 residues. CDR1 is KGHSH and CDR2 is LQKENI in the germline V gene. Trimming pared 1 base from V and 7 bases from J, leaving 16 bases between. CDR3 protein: CASSPRQFEGFGELFF. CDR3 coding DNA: TGTGCCAGCTCACCACGGCAATTCGAAGGTTTCGGGGAGCTGTTTTTT.

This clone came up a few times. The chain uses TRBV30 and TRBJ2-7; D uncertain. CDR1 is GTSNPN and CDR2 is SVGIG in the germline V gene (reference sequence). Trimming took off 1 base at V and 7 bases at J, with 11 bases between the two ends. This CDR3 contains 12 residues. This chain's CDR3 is CAWSALAGEQYF. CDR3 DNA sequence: TGTGCCTGGAGTGCGCTCGCCGGGGAGCAGTACTTC.

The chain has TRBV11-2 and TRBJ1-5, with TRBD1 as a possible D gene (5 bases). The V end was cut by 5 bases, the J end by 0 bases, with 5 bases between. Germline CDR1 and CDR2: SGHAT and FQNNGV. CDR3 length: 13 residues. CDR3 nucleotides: TGTGCCAGCAGCGGACATAGCAATCAGCCCCAGCATTTT. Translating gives CASSGHSNQPQHF.

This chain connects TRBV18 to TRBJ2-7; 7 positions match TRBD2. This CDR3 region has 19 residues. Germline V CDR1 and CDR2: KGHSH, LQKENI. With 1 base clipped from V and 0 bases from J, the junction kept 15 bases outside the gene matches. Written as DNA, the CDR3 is TGTGCCAGCTCACCACTTGGAGCGGGGCGCTCCGCAGCCTCCTACGAGCAGTACTTC. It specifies CASSPLGAGRSAASYEQYF.

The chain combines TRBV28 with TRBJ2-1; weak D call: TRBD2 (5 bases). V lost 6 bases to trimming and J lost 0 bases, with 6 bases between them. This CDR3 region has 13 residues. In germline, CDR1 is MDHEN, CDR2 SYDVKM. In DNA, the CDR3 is TGTGCCAGCAGCGGGGACTCCTACAATGAGCAGTTCTTC. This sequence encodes CASSGDSYNEQFF.

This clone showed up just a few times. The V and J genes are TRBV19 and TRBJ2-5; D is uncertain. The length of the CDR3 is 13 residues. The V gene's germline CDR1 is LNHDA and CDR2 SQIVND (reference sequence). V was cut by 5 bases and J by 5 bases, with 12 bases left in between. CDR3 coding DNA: TGTGCCAGTAGTGAGCGCCCCCGGGAGACCCAGTACTTC. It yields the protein CASSERPRETQYF.

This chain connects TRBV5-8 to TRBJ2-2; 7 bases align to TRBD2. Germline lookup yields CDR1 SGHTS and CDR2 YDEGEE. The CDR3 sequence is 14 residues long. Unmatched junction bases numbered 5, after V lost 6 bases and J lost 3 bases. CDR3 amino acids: CASIAGAHTGELFF. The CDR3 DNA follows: TGTGCCAGCATCGCGGGAGCCCACACCGGGGAGCTGTTTTTT.

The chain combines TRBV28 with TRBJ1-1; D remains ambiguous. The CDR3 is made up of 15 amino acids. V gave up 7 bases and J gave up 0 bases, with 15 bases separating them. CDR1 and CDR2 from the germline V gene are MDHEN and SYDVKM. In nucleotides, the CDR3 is TGTGCCAGCATACCCCCCGGGGTGCTGAACACTGAAGCTTTCTTT. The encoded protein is CASIPPGVLNTEAFF.

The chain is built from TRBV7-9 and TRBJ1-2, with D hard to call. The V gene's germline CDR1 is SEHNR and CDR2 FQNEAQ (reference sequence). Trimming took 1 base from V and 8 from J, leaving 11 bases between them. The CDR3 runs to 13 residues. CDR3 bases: TGTGCCAGCAGCTTAGGGCCAGTAACAGGCTACACCTTC. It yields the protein CASSLGPVTGYTF.

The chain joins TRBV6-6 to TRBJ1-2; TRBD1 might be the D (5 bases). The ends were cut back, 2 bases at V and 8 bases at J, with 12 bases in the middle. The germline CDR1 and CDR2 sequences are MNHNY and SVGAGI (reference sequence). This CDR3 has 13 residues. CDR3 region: CASSYEGPQGYTF. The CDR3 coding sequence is TGTGCCAGCAGTTACGAGGGGCCACAGGGCTACACCTTC.

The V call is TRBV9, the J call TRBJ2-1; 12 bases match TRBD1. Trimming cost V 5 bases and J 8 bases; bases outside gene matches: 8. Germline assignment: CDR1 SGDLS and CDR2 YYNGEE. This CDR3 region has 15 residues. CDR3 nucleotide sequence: TGTGCCAGCAGTCCATCGGGACAGGGGGCCGATGAGCAGTTCTTC. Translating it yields CASSPSGQGADEQFF.

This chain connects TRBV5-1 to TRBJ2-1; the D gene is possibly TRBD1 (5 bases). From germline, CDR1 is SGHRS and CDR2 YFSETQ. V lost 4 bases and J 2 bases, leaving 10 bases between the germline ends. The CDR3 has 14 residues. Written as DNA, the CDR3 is TGCGCCAGCAGCCACGGACAAACCTACAATGAGCAGTTCTTC. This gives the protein CASSHGQTYNEQFF.

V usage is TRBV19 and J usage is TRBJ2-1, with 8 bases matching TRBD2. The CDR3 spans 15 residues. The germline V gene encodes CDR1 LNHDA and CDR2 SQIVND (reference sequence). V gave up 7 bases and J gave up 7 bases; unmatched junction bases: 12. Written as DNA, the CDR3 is TGTGCCAGTATGCCCATAGCGGGATTATTGAATGAGCAGTTCTTC. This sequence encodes CASMPIAGLLNEQFF.

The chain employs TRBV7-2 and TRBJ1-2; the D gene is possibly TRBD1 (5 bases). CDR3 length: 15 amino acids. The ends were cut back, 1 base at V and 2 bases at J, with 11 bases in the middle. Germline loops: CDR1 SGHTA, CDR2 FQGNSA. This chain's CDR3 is CASSLVRDPNYGYTF. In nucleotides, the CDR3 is TGTGCCAGCAGCTTAGTCAGGGATCCCAACTATGGCTACACCTTC.

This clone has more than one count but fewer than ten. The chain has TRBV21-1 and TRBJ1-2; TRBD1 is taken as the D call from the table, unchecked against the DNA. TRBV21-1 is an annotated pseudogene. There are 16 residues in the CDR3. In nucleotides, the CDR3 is TGTGCCAGCAGCGCACAATACAGGGGTCCCGGCTATGGCTACACCTTC. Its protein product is CASSAQYRGPGYGYTF.

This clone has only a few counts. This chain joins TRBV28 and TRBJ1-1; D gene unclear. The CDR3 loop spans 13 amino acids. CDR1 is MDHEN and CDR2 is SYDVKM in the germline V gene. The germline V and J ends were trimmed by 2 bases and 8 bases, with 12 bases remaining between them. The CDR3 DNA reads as TGTGCCAGCAGTTTAGGGAGGACGACAGAAGCTTTCTTT. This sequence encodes CASSLGRTTEAFF.

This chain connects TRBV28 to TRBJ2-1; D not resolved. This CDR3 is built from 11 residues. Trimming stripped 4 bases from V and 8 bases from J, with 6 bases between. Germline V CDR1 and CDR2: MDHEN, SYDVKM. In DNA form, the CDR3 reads TGTGCCAGCAGTTCAGGCTATGAGCAGTTCTTC. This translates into CASSSGYEQFF. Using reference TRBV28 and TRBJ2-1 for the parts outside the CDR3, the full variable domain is DVKVTQSSRYLVKRTGEKVFLECVQDMDHENMFWYRQDPGLGLRLIYFSYDVKMKEKGDIPEGYSVSREKKERFSLILESASTNQTSMYLCASSSGYEQFFGPGTRLTVL.